This TCR beta chain was obtained from a study of cytomegalovirus exposure and HLA in healthy donors. Study overall: Of approximately 400 genotyped donors, roughly 80% clustered with self-reported Caucasian donors. Study observations and caveats: Associated with cytomegalovirus, according to the listing, were 150 to 200 TCR beta chains. Previously analyzed data showed that most TCR beta V segments were productive at a frequency of about 87% or about 30%. The later analysis indicated that the majority of CMV-associated TCR beta chains appeared HLA-restricted.

As to this clone: As yet, its antigen is unknown.

The CDR3 loop spans 16 amino acids. V shed 0 bases and J 3 bases; nucleotides not matched to a gene: 6. Germline values: CDR1 LNHNV, CDR2 YYDKDF (reference sequence). The PCR was carried out with 60 Vbeta primers and 13 Jbeta primers. Only in-frame clones appear in the TCRdb table, and some are missing; sequencing was by immunoSEQ multiplex PCR. The sample holds about 140,000 clones. The sample comprised PBMCs. V usage is TRBV15 and J usage is TRBJ2-7; 9 nucleotides line up with TRBD2. The TCR comes from a male donor in good health and CMV-seronegative. The DNA for the CDR3 is TGTGCCACCAGCAGAGATAGTTTGCGGGGGGGCTACGAGCAGTACTTC. Translation: CATSRDSLRGGYEQYF.